These 9 T cell receptor beta chains share one sample of origin, sequenced in a study of cytomegalovirus exposure and HLA in healthy donors. Use of 60 Vbeta and 13 Jbeta primers characterized the PCR. Sequenced by immunoSEQ multiplex PCR; TCRdb stores in-frame clones only, minus some. Among roughly 110,000 clones, 73% were seen once, and the ten largest hold roughly 8%. Material for sequencing was PBMCs. The receptors shown here come from a man younger than 45 in good health and CMV-seronegative.

The gene calls are TRBV9 and TRBJ1-3, with 9 bases fitting TRBD1. V lost 0 bases, J lost 3 bases, and 1 base stayed unmatched. Germline V gene lookup returns CDR1 SGDLS and CDR2 YYNGEE. The CDR3 spans 15 residues. DNA for the CDR3: TGTGCCAGCAGCGTAGGACAGGGGGTTGGAAACACCATATATTTT. Protein sequence: CASSVGQGVGNTIYF.

The chain uses TRBV10-3 and TRBJ1-2; no clear D. CDR3 length equals 14 residues. Trimming shortened V by 7 bases and J by 8 bases, and 20 bases separated the two germline ends. Germline V gene lookup returns CDR1 ENHRY and CDR2 SYGVKD. The CDR3 sequence: CAITRPGREGGYTF. CDR3 bases: TGTGCCATCACGAGACCCGGCCGCGAGGGAGGCTACACCTTC.

V is TRBV5-1 and J is TRBJ1-1, with TRBD1 identical over 8 bases. The CDR3 spans 18 residues. After removal of 1 base from V and 1 base from J, the junction contained 12 bases not matched to a gene. Germline loops: CDR1 SGHRS, CDR2 YFSETQ. The CDR3, as DNA: TGCGCCAGCAGCTTGCGATCTCGGACAGGGAGGGGGAACACTGAAGCTTTCTTT. Translation: CASSLRSRTGRGNTEAFF. The full variable domain, in which reference TRBV5-1 and TRBJ1-1 provide the parts outside the CDR3, is KAGVTQTPRYLIKTRGQQVTLSCSPISGHRSVSWYQQTPGQGLQFLFEYFSETQRNKGNFPGRFSGRQFSNSRSEMNVSTLELGDSALYLCASSLRSRTGRGNTEAFFGQGTRLTVV.

The CDR3 is CASSHLRGSGANVLTF. In DNA form, the CDR3 reads TGTGCCAGCAGCCACCTGCGGGGCTCTGGGGCCAACGTCCTGACTTTC. V is TRBV7-8 and J is TRBJ2-6; the D gene is possibly TRBD2 (6 bases). Germline-derived CDR1 and CDR2 are SGHVS and FQNEAQ. V lost 5 bases, J lost 0 bases, and 11 bases lay in between. CDR3 size: 16 residues.

The chain combines TRBV6-5 with TRBJ2-3, with 8 bases lining up with TRBD1. Unmatched junction bases numbered 7, after V lost 6 bases and J lost 2 bases. CDR1 and CDR2 (germline): MNHEY, SVGAGI. The CDR3 is 15 amino acids. As DNA, the CDR3 is TGTGCCAGCAGCCCGGGACAGGCTCCCACAGATACGCAGTATTTT. Translation: CASSPGQAPTDTQYF.

This clone was observed a few times. This rearrangement joins TRBV2 to TRBJ2-6; D is unresolved. Germline V gene data show CDR1 as SNHLY and CDR2 as FYNNEI. CDR3 length: 16 amino acids. V lost 2 bases, J lost 0 bases, and 8 bases lay in between. The CDR3 sequence: CASSERYSSGANVLTF. CDR3 DNA sequence: TGTGCCAGCAGTGAAAGATACTCCTCTGGGGCCAACGTCCTGACTTTC.

To note about this clone: The junction departs from germline at one end; a sequencing error may be responsible. V usage is TRBV5-1 and J usage is TRBJ2-6; D gene unclear. Germline-derived CDR1 and CDR2 are SGHRS and YFSETQ. The CDR3 is 16 amino acids. CDR3 bases: TGCGCCAGCAGTTTGGTTGTCAGCTCTGGGGCCAACGTCCTGACTTTC. This translates into CASSLVVSSGANVLTF.

The chain combines TRBV5-6 with TRBJ1-5; TRBD1 matches at 7 bases. The CDR3 consists of 19 residues. V trimming: 3 bases; J trimming: 0 bases; junction bases outside the gene matches: 15. Per the germline V gene, CDR1 is SGHDT and CDR2 is YYEEEE. CDR3 in DNA: TGTGCCAGCAGCTCGGGGGACGGGGACAGTCTAAATAGCAATCAGCCCCAGCATTTT. Protein product: CASSSGDGDSLNSNQPQHF.

The rearrangement uses TRBV5-4 and TRBJ2-3; D gene uncertain. The germline CDR1 and CDR2 sequences are SGHNT and YYREEE (reference sequence). The CDR3 contains 13 residues. V was trimmed by 4 bases and J by 0 bases, leaving 6 bases between them. CDR3 DNA sequence: TGTGCCAGCAGCGCTACTAGCACAGATACGCAGTATTTT. Its translation is CASSATSTDTQYF.